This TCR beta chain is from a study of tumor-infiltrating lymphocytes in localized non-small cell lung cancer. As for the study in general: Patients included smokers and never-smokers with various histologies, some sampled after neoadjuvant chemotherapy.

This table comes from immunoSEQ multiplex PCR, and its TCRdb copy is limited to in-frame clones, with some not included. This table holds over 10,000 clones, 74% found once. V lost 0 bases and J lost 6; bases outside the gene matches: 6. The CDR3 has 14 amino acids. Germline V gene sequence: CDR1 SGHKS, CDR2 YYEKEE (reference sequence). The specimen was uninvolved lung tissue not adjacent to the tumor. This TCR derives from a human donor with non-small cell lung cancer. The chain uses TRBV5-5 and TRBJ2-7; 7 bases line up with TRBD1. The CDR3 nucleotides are TGTGCCAGCAGCTTGGGACAGGGTTTCTCCGAGCAGTACTTC. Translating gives CASSLGQGFSEQYF.